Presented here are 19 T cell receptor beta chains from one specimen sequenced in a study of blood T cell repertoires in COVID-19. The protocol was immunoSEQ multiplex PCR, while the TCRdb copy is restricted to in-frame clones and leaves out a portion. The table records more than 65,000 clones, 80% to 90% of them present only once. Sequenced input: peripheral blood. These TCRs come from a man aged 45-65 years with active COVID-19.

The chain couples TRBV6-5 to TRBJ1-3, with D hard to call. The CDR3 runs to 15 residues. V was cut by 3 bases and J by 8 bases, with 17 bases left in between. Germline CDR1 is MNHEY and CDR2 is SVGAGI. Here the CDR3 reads CASSYTGLLRDTIYF. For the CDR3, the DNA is TGTGCCAGCAGTTATACGGGTCTGCTGCGGGACACCATATATTTT.

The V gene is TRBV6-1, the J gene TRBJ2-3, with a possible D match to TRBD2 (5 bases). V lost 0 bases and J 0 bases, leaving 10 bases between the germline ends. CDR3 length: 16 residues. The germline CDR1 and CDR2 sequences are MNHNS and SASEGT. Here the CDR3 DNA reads TGTGCCAGCAGTGAAGCTGAGGGAACTAGCACAGATACGCAGTATTTT. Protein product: CASSEAEGTSTDTQYF.

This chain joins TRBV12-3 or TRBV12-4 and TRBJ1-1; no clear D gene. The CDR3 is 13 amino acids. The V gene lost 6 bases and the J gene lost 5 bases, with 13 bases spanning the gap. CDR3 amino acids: CASRLGSETEAFF. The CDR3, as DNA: TGTGCCAGCAGACTGGGTAGCGAGACTGAAGCTTTCTTT.

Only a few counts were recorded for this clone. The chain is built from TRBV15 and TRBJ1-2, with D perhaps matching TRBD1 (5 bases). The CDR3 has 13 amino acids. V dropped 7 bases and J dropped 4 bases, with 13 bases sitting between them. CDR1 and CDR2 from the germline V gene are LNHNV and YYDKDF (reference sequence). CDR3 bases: TGTGCCACCACCCCAGGGTCGGTCTATGGCTACACCTTC. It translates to CATTPGSVYGYTF.

DNA of the CDR3: TGTGCCAGCAGTTACTTGGGGAGACAAGAGACCCAGTACTTC. Translating it yields CASSYLGRQETQYF. The chain has TRBV6-5 and TRBJ2-5; tentative D call: TRBD2 (5 bases). Per the germline V gene, CDR1 is MNHEY and CDR2 is SVGAGI. Deletions cut 1 base from V and 2 bases from J, with 8 bases between. The CDR3 loop spans 14 amino acids.

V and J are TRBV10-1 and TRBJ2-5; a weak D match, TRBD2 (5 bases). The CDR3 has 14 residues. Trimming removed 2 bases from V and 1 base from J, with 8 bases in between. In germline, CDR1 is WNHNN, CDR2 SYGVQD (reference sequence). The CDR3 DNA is TGCGCCAGCAGTGAGGGGGAGTTCCAAGAGACCCAGTACTTC. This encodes CASSEGEFQETQYF.

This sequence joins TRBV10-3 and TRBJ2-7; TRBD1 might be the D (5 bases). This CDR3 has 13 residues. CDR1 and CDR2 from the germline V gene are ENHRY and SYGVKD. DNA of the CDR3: TGTGTCACAAACCCGAGACAGTGGCACGAGCAGTACTTC. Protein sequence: CVTNPRQWHEQYF.

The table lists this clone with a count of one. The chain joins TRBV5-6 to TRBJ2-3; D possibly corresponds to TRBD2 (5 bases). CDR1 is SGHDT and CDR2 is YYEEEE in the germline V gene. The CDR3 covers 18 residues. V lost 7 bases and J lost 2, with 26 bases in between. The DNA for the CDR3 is TGTGCCAGCCCCTATGAGCGGAGCATGAAGGGCCACACAGATACGCAGTATTTT. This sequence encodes CASPYERSMKGHTDTQYF.

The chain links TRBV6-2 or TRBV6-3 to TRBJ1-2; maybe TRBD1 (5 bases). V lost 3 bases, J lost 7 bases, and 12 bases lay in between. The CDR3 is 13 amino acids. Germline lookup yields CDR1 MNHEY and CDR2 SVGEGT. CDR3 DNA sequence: TGTGCCAGCAGTTATCGGGTTCAGGGTGGCTACACCTTC. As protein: CASSYRVQGGYTF.

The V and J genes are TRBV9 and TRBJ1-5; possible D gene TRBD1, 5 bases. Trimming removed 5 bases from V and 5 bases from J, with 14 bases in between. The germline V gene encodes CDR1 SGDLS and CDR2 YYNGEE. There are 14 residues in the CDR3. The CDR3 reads CASSRGVFDQPQHF. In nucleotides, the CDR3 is TGTGCCAGCAGTCGGGGGGTTTTCGATCAGCCCCAGCATTTT.

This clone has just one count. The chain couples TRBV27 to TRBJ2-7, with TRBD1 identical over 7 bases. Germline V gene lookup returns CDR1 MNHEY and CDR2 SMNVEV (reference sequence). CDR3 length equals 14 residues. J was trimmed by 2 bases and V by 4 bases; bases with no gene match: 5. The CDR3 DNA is TGTGCCAGCAGTTATCGGACAGGTACCTACGAGCAGTACTTC. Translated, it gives CASSYRTGTYEQYF.

The CDR3 DNA sequence: TGTGCCAGCAGGCGGACAGGGGAAAACATTCAGTACTTC. Translation: CASRRTGENIQYF. The chain links TRBV7-2 to TRBJ2-4; 9 bases line up with TRBD1. Germline V gene sequence: CDR1 SGHTA, CDR2 FQGNSA. V lost 6 bases, J lost 5 bases, and 2 bases stayed unmatched. The CDR3 has 13 residues.

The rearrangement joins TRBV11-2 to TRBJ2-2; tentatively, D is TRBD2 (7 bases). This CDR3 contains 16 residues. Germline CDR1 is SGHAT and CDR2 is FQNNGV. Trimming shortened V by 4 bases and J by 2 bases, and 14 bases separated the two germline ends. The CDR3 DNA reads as TGTGCCAGCAGCTGGGAGGGGGGAGTTAACACCGGGGAGCTGTTTTTT. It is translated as CASSWEGGVNTGELFF. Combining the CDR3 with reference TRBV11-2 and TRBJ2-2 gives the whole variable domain EAGVAQSPRYKIIEKRQSVAFWCNPISGHATLYWYQQILGQGPKLLIQFQNNGVVDDSQLPKDRFSAERLKGVDSTLKIQPAKLEDSAVYLCASSWEGGVNTGELFFGEGSRLTVL.

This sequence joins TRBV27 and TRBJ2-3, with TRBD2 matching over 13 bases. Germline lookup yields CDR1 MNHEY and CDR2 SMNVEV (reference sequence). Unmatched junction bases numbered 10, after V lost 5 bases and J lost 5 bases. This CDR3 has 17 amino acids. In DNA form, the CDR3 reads TGTGCCAGCAGTGTTAGGGTTACTAGCGGGGGGGTAGATACGCAGTATTTT. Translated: CASSVRVTSGGVDTQYF.

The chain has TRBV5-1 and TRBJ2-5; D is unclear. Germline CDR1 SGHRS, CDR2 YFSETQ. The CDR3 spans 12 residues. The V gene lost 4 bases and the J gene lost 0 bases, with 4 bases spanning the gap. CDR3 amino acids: CASSPDQETQYF. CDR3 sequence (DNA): TGCGCCAGCAGCCCGGACCAAGAGACCCAGTACTTC.

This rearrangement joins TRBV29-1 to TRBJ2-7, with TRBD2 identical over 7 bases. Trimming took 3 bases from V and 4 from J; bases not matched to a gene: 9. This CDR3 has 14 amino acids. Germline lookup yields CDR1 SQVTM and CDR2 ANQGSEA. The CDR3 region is CSVEGGRGGYEQYF. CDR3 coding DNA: TGCAGCGTTGAGGGCGGGAGAGGTGGTTACGAGCAGTACTTC.

CDR3 bases: TGTGCCAGCAGTTCCAGTTCGGGGGACGGCACAGATACGCAGTATTTT. Amino acid sequence: CASSSSSGDGTDTQYF. The rearrangement links TRBV6-5 to TRBJ2-3, with D possibly being TRBD2 (6 bases). Germline V gene lookup returns CDR1 MNHEY and CDR2 SVGAGI. Trimming took off 4 bases at V and 1 base at J, with 15 bases between the two ends. This CDR3 spans 16 amino acids.

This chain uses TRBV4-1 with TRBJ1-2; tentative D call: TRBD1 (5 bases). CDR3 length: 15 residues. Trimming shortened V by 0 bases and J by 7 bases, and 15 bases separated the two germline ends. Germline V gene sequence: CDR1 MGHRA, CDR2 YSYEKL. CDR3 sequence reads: CASSQEFARVGGYTF. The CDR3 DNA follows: TGCGCCAGCAGCCAAGAGTTCGCCAGGGTAGGTGGCTACACCTTC.

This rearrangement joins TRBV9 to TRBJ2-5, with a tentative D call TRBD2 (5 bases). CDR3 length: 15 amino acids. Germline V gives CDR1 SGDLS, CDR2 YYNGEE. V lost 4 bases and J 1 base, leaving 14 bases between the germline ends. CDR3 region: CASSLRGDFQETQYF. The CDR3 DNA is TGTGCCAGCAGCCTCCGGGGAGACTTCCAAGAGACCCAGTACTTC.